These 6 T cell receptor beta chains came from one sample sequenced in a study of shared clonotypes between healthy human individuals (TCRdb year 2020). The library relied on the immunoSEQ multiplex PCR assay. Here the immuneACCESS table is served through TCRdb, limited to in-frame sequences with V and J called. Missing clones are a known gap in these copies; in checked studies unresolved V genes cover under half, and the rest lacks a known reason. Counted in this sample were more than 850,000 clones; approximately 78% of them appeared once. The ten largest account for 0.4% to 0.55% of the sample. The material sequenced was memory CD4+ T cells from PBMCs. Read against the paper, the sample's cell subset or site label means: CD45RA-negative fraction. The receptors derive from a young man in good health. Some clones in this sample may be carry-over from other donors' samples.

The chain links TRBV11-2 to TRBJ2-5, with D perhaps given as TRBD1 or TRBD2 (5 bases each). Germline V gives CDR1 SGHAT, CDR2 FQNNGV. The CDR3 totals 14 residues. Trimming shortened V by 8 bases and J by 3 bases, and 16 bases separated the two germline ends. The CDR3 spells CASGVGDGKETQYF. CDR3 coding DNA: TGTGCCAGCGGGGTGGGGGATGGTAAAGAGACCCAGTACTTC.

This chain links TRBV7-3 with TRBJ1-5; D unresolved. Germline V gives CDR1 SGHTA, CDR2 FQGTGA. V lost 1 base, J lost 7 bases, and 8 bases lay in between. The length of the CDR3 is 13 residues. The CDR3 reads CASSLSREQPQHF. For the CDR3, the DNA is TGTGCCAGCAGCTTAAGCCGTGAACAGCCCCAGCATTTT.

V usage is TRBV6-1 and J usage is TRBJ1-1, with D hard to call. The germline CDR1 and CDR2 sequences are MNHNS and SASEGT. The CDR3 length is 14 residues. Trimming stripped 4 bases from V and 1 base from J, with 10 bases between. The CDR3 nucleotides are TGTGCCAGCAGTGTTTCGGTAACGAACACTGAAGCTTTCTTT. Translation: CASSVSVTNTEAFF.

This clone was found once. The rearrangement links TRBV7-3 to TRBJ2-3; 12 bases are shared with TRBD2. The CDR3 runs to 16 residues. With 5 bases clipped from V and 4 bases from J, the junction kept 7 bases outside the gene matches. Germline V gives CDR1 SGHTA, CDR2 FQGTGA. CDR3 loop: CASSARLAGVADTQYF. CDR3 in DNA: TGTGCCAGCAGCGCTAGACTAGCGGGAGTGGCAGATACGCAGTATTTT.

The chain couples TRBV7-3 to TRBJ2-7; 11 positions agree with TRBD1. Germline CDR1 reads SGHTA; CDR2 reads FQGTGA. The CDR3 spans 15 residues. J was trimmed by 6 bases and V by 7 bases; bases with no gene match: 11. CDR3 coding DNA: TGTGCCAGCAAAGCGGACTCCGGGACAGGGGGCGAGCAGTACTTC. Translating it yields CASKADSGTGGEQYF.

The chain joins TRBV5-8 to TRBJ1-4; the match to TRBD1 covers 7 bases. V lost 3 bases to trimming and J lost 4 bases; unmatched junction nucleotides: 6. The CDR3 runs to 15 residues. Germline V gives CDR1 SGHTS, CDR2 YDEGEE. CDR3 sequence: CASSSWDSYNEKLFF. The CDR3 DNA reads TGTGCCAGCAGCTCCTGGGACAGCTATAATGAAAAACTGTTTTTT.